A single sample gave rise to the 13 T cell receptor beta chains below, sequenced in a study of tumor and adjacent non-tumor tissue in lung cancer. This sample's RNA came from whole unsorted tissue. The normal lung tissue was taken more than 3 cm from the tumor edge. TCRbeta libraries were built with three rounds of nested PCR, modified from ARM-PCR. In TCRdb, the multiplex PCR reads were re-called with MiXCR into one record per CDR3 protein. The table has some 80,000 distinct CDR3 sequences, around 76% seen once. Sequenced: distant non-tumor lung tissue. The receptors stem from a man aged 65 to 85 with non-small cell lung cancer.

This clonotype appeared once. Since no conserved phenylalanine or tryptophan closes the CDR3, a read error is the likely cause. The rearrangement links TRBV6-1 to TRBJ2-4; D might be TRBD1 or TRBD2, each matching 6 bases. V shed 9 bases and J shed 3 bases, with 9 bases lying between them. Germline V gene data show CDR1 as MNHNS and CDR2 as SASEGT. The CDR3 length is 12 residues. DNA for the CDR3: TGTGCCAGAAGGGGGGTCAAAAACATTCAGTACATC. It is translated as CARRGVKNIQYI.

Comment on this clonotype: A clone one base away is much larger, so this may be a read error. The gene calls are TRBV6-6 and TRBJ1-5; 8 bases line up with TRBD1. Germline CDR1 reads MNHNY; CDR2 reads SVGAGI (reference sequence). This CDR3 region has 15 residues. With V trimmed by 7 bases and J by 3 bases, 8 bases remained unmatched. CDR3 DNA sequence: TGTGCCAGCACTCCCGGTCAGGGGGCCAATCAGCCCCAGCATTTT. The encoded protein is CASTPGQGANQPQHF.

There are many counts of this clonotype. The J gene is TRBJ2-1, the V gene TRBV2; possible D gene TRBD2, 5 bases. Germline lookup yields CDR1 SNHLY and CDR2 FYNNEI. V shed 5 bases and J shed 3 bases, with 8 bases lying between them. CDR3 length: 13 amino acids. The DNA for the CDR3 is TGTGCCAGCAGTACTAGTGTCTACAATGAGCAGTTCTTC. This codes for CASSTSVYNEQFF.

Comment on this clonotype: Given the absence of the conserved phenylalanine or tryptophan at the CDR3 end, a read error is likely. The rearrangement joins TRBV29-1 to TRBJ2-2; 7 nucleotides align to TRBD2. CDR1 and CDR2 from the germline V gene are SQVTM and ANQGSEA. CDR3 length: 14 amino acids. Losses at the gene ends were 6 bases for V and 5 bases for J; bases not matched to a gene: 9. CDR3 amino acids: CSVRRRLATGELFY. The CDR3 nucleotides are TGCAGCGTGAGGCGGAGACTAGCTACCGGGGAGCTGTTTTAT.

Details on this clonotype: Lacking the conserved final phenylalanine or tryptophan, this CDR3 likely reflects a read error. The V call is TRBV5-6, the J call TRBJ2-4; D tentatively fits TRBD1 or TRBD2 (6 bases each). Per germline, CDR1 SGHDT and CDR2 YYEEEE. The length of the CDR3 is 16 residues. The CDR3 spells CANSSGGTPLKNIQYL. CDR3 coding DNA: TGTGCCAACAGCTCCGGCGGGACACCTCTCAAAAACATTCAGTACTTA.

To note about this clonotype: The germline gene is not matched at one end of the junction; a read error may be the cause. The gene calls are TRBV11-2 and TRBJ2-2; 10 bases fit TRBD1. The CDR3 is 16 residues long. CDR1 SGHAT and CDR2 FQNNGV come from the germline V gene. CDR3 residues: CDSSLVGTGVAGELLF. The CDR3 region has the DNA TGTGACAGTAGCTTAGTGGGGACAGGGGTTGCTGGGGAGCTGTTATTT.

With respect to this clonotype: A junction boundary mismatches the germline segment, possibly from a read error. V is TRBV5-1 and J is TRBJ1-1; a weak D match, TRBD1 (5 bases). There are 14 residues in the CDR3. Germline values: CDR1 SGHRS, CDR2 YFSETQ. The chain's CDR3 is CSSSSGQPDTEAFF. CDR3 bases: TGCTCCAGCAGCTCCGGACAACCCGACACTGAAGCTTTCTTT.

J is TRBJ1-2 and V is TRBV6-1; D remains unclear. The V end lost 4 bases, the J end lost 8 bases, and 14 bases lay between the germline ends. The CDR3 spans 13 residues. Germline V CDR1 and CDR2: MNHNS, SASEGT. This chain's CDR3 is CASSARTGEGYTF. In nucleotides, the CDR3 is TGTGCCAGCAGTGCCAGGACTGGGGAAGGCTACACCTTC.

This clonotype was seen a single time. The chain is built from TRBV11-1 and TRBJ1-2; 8 nucleotides line up with TRBD1. The CDR3 has 16 amino acids. The germline gives CDR1 SGHAT, CDR2 FQDESV (reference sequence). V lost 7 bases to trimming and J lost 7 bases; unmatched junction nucleotides: 17. The CDR3 DNA reads as TGTGCCAGCACTGACGGACAGGGACAAACCTCTTCTGGCTACACCTTC. This encodes CASTDGQGQTSSGYTF. Based on the CDR3 plus reference TRBV11-1 and TRBJ1-2, the full variable domain is EAEVAQSPRYKITEKSQAVAFWCDPISGHATLYWYRQILGQGPELLVQFQDESVVDDSQLPKDRFSAERLKGVDSTLKIQPAELGDSAMYLCASTDGQGQTSSGYTFGSGTRLTVV.

Turning to this clonotype: A junction end diverges from the germline sequence, so it may reflect a read error. V and J are TRBV11-2 and TRBJ2-7, with D perhaps matching TRBD1 (6 bases). This CDR3 region has 15 residues. Germline assignment: CDR1 SGHAT and CDR2 FQNNGV. CDR3 in DNA: TGTGCCAGCAGCTTATATCTGGGGGCCCCCTACGGGCAGTACTTC. Translated: CASSLYLGAPYGQYF.

Comment on this clonotype: At one end the junction does not follow the germline gene, possibly because of a read error. The chain is built from TRBV6-1 and TRBJ2-2; D is possibly TRBD2 (7 bases). Germline assignment: CDR1 MNHNS and CDR2 SASEGT. This CDR3 is built from 15 residues. CDR3 coding DNA: TGTGACAGCAGATTAGGGGGGGCGTACACAGGGGAGCTGTTTTTT. The encoded protein is CDSRLGGAYTGELFF.

Points on this clonotype: Germline is not matched at one junction end, which may reflect a read error. The J gene is TRBJ1-3, the V gene TRBV5-1; perhaps TRBD1 as D (5 bases). This CDR3 is 14 amino acids long. Germline CDR1 reads SGHRS; CDR2 reads YFSETQ. The chain's CDR3 is CASSDPSGGTTIYF. The CDR3 coding sequence is TGCGCCAGCAGTGATCCGAGTGGGGGAACCACCATATATTTT.

This clonotype was counted many times. V and J are TRBV6-5 and TRBJ2-7; 8 nucleotides align to TRBD2. The length of the CDR3 is 16 residues. CDR1 and CDR2 (germline): MNHEY, SVGAGI. Trimming took 5 bases from V and 3 from J; bases not matched to a gene: 12. CDR3 nucleotide sequence: TGTGCCAGCAGTAGTTCCGGGACTAGTTCCTTCTACGAGCAGTACTTC. Encoded protein: CASSSSGTSSFYEQYF.